This TCR beta chain was captured by sequencing in a study of T cells in Graves' hyperthyroidism and ophthalmopathy. Notes on the study in general: In blood, most of the thyroid clonotypes expanded above 0.001 were also present.

The hyperthyroidism was newly diagnosed and had lasted under 2 months; the patients were aged 18 to 65. Amplified regions were TCR beta CDR3 sequences from RNA transcripts. An initial round of RT-PCR targeting the TCR CDR3 relied on the HTBI primer set. TCRdb processed the multiplex PCR reads anew with MiXCR; each CDR3 protein has one entry. This table holds 500,000 to 750,000 distinct CDR3 sequences, just over 45% found once. The germline V gene has CDR1 MNHNY and CDR2 SVGAGI (reference sequence). The V and J ends lost 4 bases and 0 bases respectively, with 13 bases between them. CDR3 length: 17 residues. This clonotype was found many times. Its antigen is as yet unknown.

The sequence was obtained from a woman younger than 30 with Graves' hyperthyroidism. V gene TRBV6-6 combines with J gene TRBJ2-6; maybe TRBD1 (6 bases). Input material: peripheral blood or thyroid tissue (not recorded which). CDR3 bases: TGTGCCAGCAGTTCCCAGGGGCCCTACTCTGGGGCCAACGTCCTGACTTTC. Encoded protein: CASSSQGPYSGANVLTF.